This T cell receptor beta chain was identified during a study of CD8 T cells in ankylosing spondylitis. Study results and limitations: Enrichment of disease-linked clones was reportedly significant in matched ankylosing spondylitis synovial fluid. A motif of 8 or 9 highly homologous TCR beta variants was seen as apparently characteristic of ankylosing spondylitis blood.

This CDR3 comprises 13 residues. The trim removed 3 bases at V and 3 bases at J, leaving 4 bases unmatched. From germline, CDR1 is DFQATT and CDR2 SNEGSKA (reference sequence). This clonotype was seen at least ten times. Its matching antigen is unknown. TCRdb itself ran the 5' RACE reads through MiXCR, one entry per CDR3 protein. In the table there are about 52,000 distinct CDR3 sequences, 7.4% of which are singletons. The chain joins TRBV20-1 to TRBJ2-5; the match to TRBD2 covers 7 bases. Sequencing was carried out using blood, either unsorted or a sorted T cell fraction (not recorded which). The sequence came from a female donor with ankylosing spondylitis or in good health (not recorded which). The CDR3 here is CSASGGIKETQYF. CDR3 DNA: TGCAGTGCTAGCGGGGGGATAAAAGAGACCCAGTACTTC.